The 32 T cell receptor beta chains below were found in one sample sequenced in a study of cytomegalovirus exposure and HLA in healthy donors. The PCR was carried out with 60 Vbeta primers and 13 Jbeta primers. TCRdb keeps only in-frame clones here, not all; method: immunoSEQ multiplex PCR. The table includes about 84,000 clones, 63% detected once. Material for sequencing was PBMCs. These receptor sequences come from a woman aged 35 to 49 in good health and CMV-seropositive.

The chain carries TRBV19 and TRBJ1-2; 7 nucleotides match TRBD1. Germline CDR1 LNHDA, CDR2 SQIVND (reference sequence). The CDR3 consists of 14 residues. Losses at the gene ends were 5 bases for V and 2 bases for J; bases not matched to a gene: 5. CDR3 DNA: TGTGCCAGTAGTCTCCGGGACAGCAACTATGGCTACACCTTC. This gives the protein CASSLRDSNYGYTF.

This clone was seen a few times. The chain couples TRBV7-2 to TRBJ2-1, with D hard to call. There are 13 residues in the CDR3. V lost 5 bases and J 2 bases, leaving 7 bases between the germline ends. Per the germline V gene, CDR1 is SGHTA and CDR2 is FQGNSA. Here the CDR3 DNA reads TGTGCCAGCAGCCAGACTCCCTACAATGAGCAGTTCTTC. It translates to CASSQTPYNEQFF.

The chain couples TRBV5-6 to TRBJ1-3, with unresolved D. This CDR3 has 14 residues. CDR1 and CDR2 (germline): SGHDT, YYEEEE. Trimming took off 2 bases at V and 4 bases at J, with 10 bases between the two ends. The CDR3 sequence is CASSFTGDGNTIYF. Here the CDR3 DNA reads TGTGCCAGCAGCTTTACGGGAGACGGAAACACCATATATTTT.

The chain uses TRBV5-1 and TRBJ2-5; tentatively, D is TRBD2 (7 bases). Trimming took off 0 bases at V and 3 bases at J, with 9 bases between the two ends. The length of the CDR3 is 14 residues. Germline values: CDR1 SGHRS, CDR2 YFSETQ. In nucleotides, the CDR3 is TGCGCCAGCAGCTTGGGCGGGGGCGAAGAGACCCAGTACTTC. Its translation is CASSLGGGEETQYF.

The rearrangement uses TRBV28 and TRBJ2-1; 14 nucleotides match TRBD2. The length of the CDR3 is 20 residues. The germline gives CDR1 MDHEN, CDR2 SYDVKM. Losses at the gene ends were 3 bases for V and 8 bases for J; bases not matched to a gene: 18. The CDR3 is CASSFRLAGGSLPTRYEQFF. In nucleotides, the CDR3 is TGTGCCAGCAGTTTTAGACTAGCGGGAGGGAGTTTACCCACACGATATGAGCAGTTCTTC.

The chain joins TRBV28 to TRBJ2-7, with 10 positions matching TRBD1. Germline V lookup: CDR1 MDHEN, CDR2 SYDVKM. CDR3 length: 14 residues. The trim removed 5 bases at V and 5 bases at J, leaving 6 bases unmatched. For the CDR3, the DNA is TGTGCCAGCAGTCAGACAGGGGGCGGCGACGAGCAGTACTTC. Translation gives CASSQTGGGDEQYF.

The chain recombines TRBV5-1 with TRBJ1-5; D gene ambiguous. From germline, CDR1 is SGHRS and CDR2 YFSETQ. The V end was cut by 0 bases, the J end by 2 bases, with 15 bases between. This CDR3 comprises 17 residues. CDR3 coding DNA: TGCGCCAGCAGCTTGGGTAGCGCAGGTCTCGGCAATCAGCCCCAGCATTTT. Amino acid sequence: CASSLGSAGLGNQPQHF.

The chain carries TRBV5-5 and TRBJ1-5; 7 nucleotides match TRBD1. There are 16 residues in the CDR3. The trim removed 4 bases at V and 1 base at J, leaving 8 bases unmatched. CDR1 and CDR2 (germline): SGHKS, YYEKEE (reference sequence). The CDR3 sequence is CASSSVVQGSNQPQHF. CDR3 coding DNA: TGTGCCAGCAGCAGCGTTGTACAGGGGAGCAATCAGCCCCAGCATTTT.

This rearrangement joins TRBV4-1 to TRBJ1-1; D not certain. The CDR3 extends over 15 amino acids. V lost 0 bases and J lost 3, with 11 bases in between. Germline values: CDR1 MGHRA, CDR2 YSYEKL. The CDR3 region is CASSQDPEDYTEAFF. CDR3 nucleotides: TGCGCCAGCAGCCAAGATCCTGAGGATTACACTGAAGCTTTCTTT.

The chain links TRBV6-5 to TRBJ2-3, with TRBD2 matching 8 bases. This CDR3 comprises 14 residues. Germline trimming cut 7 bases from V and 14 bases from J; bases unmatched to any gene: 17. CDR1 MNHEY and CDR2 SVGAGI come from the germline V gene. The CDR3 sequence: CASTQNLAGPRTYF. CDR3 in DNA: TGTGCCAGCACTCAAAACCTAGCGGGCCCTAGGACGTATTTT.

This clone was detected only once. The chain uses TRBV2 and TRBJ2-3, with a weak D call TRBD2 (5 bases). The CDR3 extends over 16 amino acids. Germline loops: CDR1 SNHLY, CDR2 FYNNEI. The germline V and J ends were trimmed by 6 bases and 2 bases, with 18 bases remaining between them. In DNA, the CDR3 is TGTGCCAGCAGGCACCGAGGTAGCGAGTACACAGATACGCAGTATTTT. Amino acid sequence: CASRHRGSEYTDTQYF.

The chain carries TRBV27 and TRBJ1-2; D is unresolved. Deletions cut 0 bases from V and 4 bases from J, with 21 bases between. CDR3 length: 18 residues. The germline V gene has CDR1 MNHEY and CDR2 SMNVEV (reference sequence). As DNA, the CDR3 is TGTGCCAGCAGTTTATCCCCATTGGAGTTTCCGGTCGGCTATGGCTACACCTTC. Amino acids: CASSLSPLEFPVGYGYTF.

CDR3 amino acids: CASSLVGSRLIRAPDTQYF. CDR3 bases: TGTGCCAGCAGTTTGGTAGGCAGCCGACTTATTAGAGCACCAGATACGCAGTATTTT. The chain joins TRBV27 to TRBJ2-3; no reliable D call. This CDR3 has 19 residues. Trimming stripped 3 bases from V and 4 bases from J, with 26 bases between. The germline CDR1 and CDR2 sequences are MNHEY and SMNVEV (reference sequence).

In DNA, the CDR3 is TGTGCCAGTGTTAGCGGGAGGGCCGGGGAGCAGTTCTTC. Its protein product is CASVSGRAGEQFF. The rearrangement links TRBV7-2 to TRBJ2-1; 11 nucleotides agree with TRBD2. CDR3 length equals 13 residues. Trimming took 9 bases from V and 10 from J; bases not matched to a gene: 8. Per germline, CDR1 SGHTA and CDR2 FQGNSA.

This sequence joins TRBV10-1 and TRBJ2-3, with 11 bases identical to TRBD1. V lost 3 bases, J lost 4 bases, and 6 bases stayed unmatched. The CDR3 covers 16 residues. Germline V gene sequence: CDR1 WNHNN, CDR2 SYGVQD (reference sequence). CDR3 amino acids: CASSDPGTGGSDTQYF. The DNA of the CDR3 is TGCGCCAGCAGTGACCCCGGGACAGGGGGATCAGATACGCAGTATTTT.

This clone has just one count. V gene TRBV4-2 combines with J gene TRBJ1-2; D is undetermined. CDR1 is LGHNA, CDR2 YNFKEQ, per germline. The CDR3 spans 15 residues. Trimming took off 0 bases at V and 8 bases at J, with 16 bases between the two ends. As DNA, the CDR3 is TGTGCCAGCAGCCAAGACCGGGAAGGGAGTAGGGGCTACACCTTC. Residues: CASSQDREGSRGYTF.

The CDR3, as DNA: TGTGCCAGTAGTACTCTAGCCAACCGAGGGAATGAGCAGTTCTTC. Its protein product is CASSTLANRGNEQFF. V usage is TRBV19 and J usage is TRBJ2-1; a possible D gene is TRBD2 (5 bases). The CDR3 is made up of 15 amino acids. V lost 4 bases and J lost 7, with 17 bases in between. Germline CDR1 and CDR2: LNHDA and SQIVND (reference sequence).

This clone was counted between two and nine times. V usage is TRBV2 and J usage is TRBJ2-1; 8 nucleotides line up with TRBD2. V gave up 4 bases and J gave up 0 bases; unmatched junction bases: 8. The CDR3 runs 17 residues. Looked up from germline, CDR1 is SNHLY and CDR2 is FYNNEI. The CDR3: CASSVSSGPSSYNEQFF. The CDR3, as DNA: TGTGCCAGCAGTGTTTCTAGCGGGCCCAGCTCCTACAATGAGCAGTTCTTC. Complete variable domain (other parts from reference TRBV2 and TRBJ2-1): EPEVTQTPSHQVTQMGQEVILRCVPISNHLYFYWYRQILGQKVEFLVSFYNNEISEKSEIFDDQFSVERPDGSNFTLKIRSTKLEDSAMYFCASSVSSGPSSYNEQFFGPGTRLTVL.

The chain couples TRBV7-2 to TRBJ2-5; unclear D gene. The V and J ends lost 1 base and 4 bases respectively, with 13 bases between them. The CDR3 length is 15 residues. Germline CDR1 SGHTA, CDR2 FQGNSA. This CDR3 reads CASSLEGRYAETQYF. The CDR3 DNA follows: TGTGCCAGCAGCTTAGAAGGCAGGTACGCAGAGACCCAGTACTTC.

This clone was recorded once. Mismatch with germline at one junction end may stem from a read error. The V call is TRBV7-6, the J call TRBJ2-1; TRBD2 aligns across 10 bases. Per the germline V gene, CDR1 is SGHVS and CDR2 is FNYEAQ. This CDR3 region has 13 residues. DNA of the CDR3: TGTGCCAGCAGCTTACCCCTAGCGGGGGAGCTGTTCTTC. Encoded protein: CASSLPLAGELFF.

In this sample, this clone turned up a few times. The gene calls are TRBV2 and TRBJ2-6; D might be TRBD1 (6 bases). With 2 bases removed from V and 15 bases from J, the gap between germline ends came to 11 bases. Germline V gene sequence: CDR1 SNHLY, CDR2 FYNNEI. The CDR3 has 12 residues. CDR3 residues: CASSERDNSLTF. The CDR3 bases are TGTGCCAGCAGTGAAAGGGACAATAGCCTGACTTTC.

This rearrangement joins TRBV5-4 to TRBJ2-1, with 9 bases fitting TRBD2. Trimming cost V 3 bases and J 13 bases; bases outside gene matches: 11. The CDR3 consists of 14 residues. From germline, CDR1 is SGHNT and CDR2 YYREEE (reference sequence). CDR3 loop: CASSSGLASLPQFF. The CDR3 DNA reads TGTGCCAGCAGCTCAGGACTAGCGTCCCTACCCCAGTTCTTC.

This clone was recorded a few times. This sequence joins TRBV5-1 and TRBJ2-7; 7 positions match TRBD1. CDR1 SGHRS and CDR2 YFSETQ come from the germline V gene. The CDR3 has 14 residues. The J segment lost 2 bases and the V segment lost 0 bases, leaving 2 bases of the junction unmatched. The CDR3 DNA follows: TGCGCCAGCAGCTTGGTGACAGGGACCTACGAGCAGTACTTC. This gives the protein CASSLVTGTYEQYF.

The J gene is TRBJ2-5, the V gene TRBV18; no clear D gene. The CDR3 contains 12 residues. Germline assignment: CDR1 KGHSH and CDR2 LQKENI. V lost 3 bases and J 5 bases, leaving 7 bases between the germline ends. In DNA form, the CDR3 reads TGTGCCAGCTCACCGGCGGCGGAGACCCAGTACTTC. Its translation is CASSPAAETQYF.

This clone was seen a handful of times. The chain recombines TRBV7-6 with TRBJ1-1, with D perhaps TRBD1 (5 bases). The V gene's germline CDR1 is SGHVS and CDR2 FNYEAQ. The V end lost 1 base, the J end lost 8 bases, and 5 bases lay between the germline ends. There are 11 residues in the CDR3. This CDR3 is CASSLGGEAFF. In DNA form, the CDR3 reads TGTGCCAGCAGCTTAGGGGGCGAAGCTTTCTTT.

This sequence joins TRBV9 and TRBJ2-1, with a tentative D call TRBD2 (5 bases). Germline V CDR1 and CDR2: SGDLS, YYNGEE. The V gene lost 1 base and the J gene lost 8 bases, with 13 bases spanning the gap. The CDR3 is made up of 14 amino acids. CDR3 coding DNA: TGTGCCAGCAGCGTACGGGGAACCGACGATGAGCAGTTCTTC. Encoded protein: CASSVRGTDDEQFF.

The CDR3 nucleotides read TGTGCCAGCAGCCCCGGGGGGGCAGGGCATCAGCCCCAGCATTTT. Translated: CASSPGGAGHQPQHF. The chain has TRBV27 and TRBJ1-5, with D possibly being TRBD1 (6 bases). Germline-derived CDR1 and CDR2 are MNHEY and SMNVEV (reference sequence). V shed 6 bases and J shed 5 bases, with 17 bases lying between them. The CDR3 has 15 amino acids.

The chain joins TRBV19 to TRBJ2-3; D ambiguous. This CDR3 is 13 amino acids long. V lost 1 base and J 6 bases, leaving 8 bases between the germline ends. Germline V gene sequence: CDR1 LNHDA, CDR2 SQIVND (reference sequence). The CDR3 DNA is TGTGCCAGTAGTATAGTAGTGGAGGATACGCAGTATTTT. Translation: CASSIVVEDTQYF.

The chain combines TRBV28 with TRBJ1-5; the D is unclear. This CDR3 is 15 amino acids long. V was shortened by 2 bases and J by 5 bases, with 13 bases between the two germline ends. The germline CDR1 and CDR2 sequences are MDHEN and SYDVKM. CDR3 loop: CASSLLWSGDQPQHF. CDR3 coding DNA: TGTGCCAGCAGTTTACTATGGTCAGGCGATCAGCCCCAGCATTTT.

The gene calls are TRBV4-1 and TRBJ2-5, with 7 bases fitting TRBD2. The CDR3 covers 17 residues. Germline CDR1 reads MGHRA; CDR2 reads YSYEKL. The V and J ends lost 4 bases and 0 bases, in that order; junction bases with no gene match: 11. In nucleotides, the CDR3 is TGCGCCAGCAGCCGCGGCGGGCAGGGAGGGTACCAAGAGACCCAGTACTTC. It is translated as CASSRGGQGGYQETQYF.

The chain recombines TRBV15 with TRBJ1-2; no reliable D call. The V gene lost 0 bases and the J gene lost 7 bases, with 6 bases spanning the gap. Germline assignment: CDR1 LNHNV and CDR2 YYDKDF (reference sequence). The length of the CDR3 is 12 residues. This CDR3 is CATSRDQAGYTF. DNA of the CDR3: TGTGCCACCAGCAGAGATCAAGCTGGCTACACCTTC.

The chain combines TRBV28 with TRBJ2-7, with D perhaps TRBD2 (5 bases). Germline V lookup: CDR1 MDHEN, CDR2 SYDVKM. This CDR3 is built from 15 residues. Between the trimmed V and J ends, which lost 3 bases and 5 bases, there was a span of 17 bases. Here the CDR3 reads CASSFPGSQKNEQYF. The CDR3 nucleotides are TGTGCCAGCAGTTTCCCGGGGAGTCAGAAGAACGAGCAGTACTTC.